One T cell receptor (beta chain) is described in this entry. V was pared by 6 bases and J by 0 bases, with 16 bases of the junction left unmatched. Germline lookup yields CDR1 KGHSH and CDR2 LQKENI. The CDR3 runs 18 residues. Study processing details: Using reference gene primer amplification, nucleated cell counts were estimated. Clones were read by immunoSEQ multiplex PCR, and TCRdb kept only the in-frame ones, dropping some. The DNA was the basis for D and trimming; V, J and clone size are from that table. The sample contains roughly 160,000 clones, 80% to 85% of which appear only once. This specimen comes from a study of blood T cell repertoires in COVID-19. Study-level information: Samples representing acute and convalescent COVID-19 were sourced from the United States, Italy and Spain. In each case, the material was cDNA or gDNA derived from T cells, B-cell-depleted T cells, or PBMCs.

Sequenced material: peripheral blood. V gene TRBV18 combines with J gene TRBJ1-2, with 7 positions matching TRBD1. The receptor's source is a man between 65 and 80 years old with active or convalescent COVID-19. The CDR3 DNA reads TGTGCCAGCTCGCTACGCTCCACCGGGACAGAGACTAACTATGGCTACACCTTC. Translating gives CASSLRSTGTETNYGYTF.